Listed below are T cell receptor beta chains from one sample, sequenced in a study of T cell repertoires in cytomegalovirus infection. In TCRdb, the reads were re-called with MiXCR into one record per CDR3 protein. This sample has roughly 500,000 distinct CDR3 sequences, with approximately 17% found just once. The source material was CD8+ T cells from PBMCs. The receptor set was obtained from a human donor in good health (CMV status not recorded). Some clones in this sample may be carry-over from other donors' samples. Each CDR3 is given without its conserved first and last residue.

j_call v_call cdr3_aa
TRBJ1-2 TRBV27 ASSLPGTGYT
TRBJ2-2 TRBV27 ASSQTGGELF
TRBJ2-3 TRBV28 ASSFPLDGTSTDTQY
TRBJ2-2 TRBV9 ASSLAGGKGGELF
TRBJ1-6 TRBV12-3/TRBV12-4 ASSSAPGFYNSPLH
TRBJ1-2 TRBV9 ASDRTEIGGYGYT
TRBJ2-7 TRBV5-4 ASSLVSRGVYYEQY
TRBJ1-2 TRBV5-1 ASSLEGNPLDGYT
TRBJ2-1 TRBV5-5 ASSWTTNSNEQF
TRBJ1-5 TRBV15 ATSREQTNQPQH
TRBJ1-5 TRBV7-6 ASSDTGRGNQPQH
TRBJ2-1 TRBV5-4 ASSFWTSGIYYNEQF
TRBJ2-1 TRBV4-1 ASSPRTFSYNEQF
TRBJ1-2 TRBV6-5 ASSYRGDGSGYT
TRBJ1-5 TRBV4-1 ASSPGGSGPQH
TRBJ2-3 TRBV12-3/TRBV12-4 ASSTGTGYPSGTQY
TRBJ1-1 TRBV15 ATSRDYGQSGHTEAF
TRBJ1-1 TRBV2 ASLSILNTEAF
TRBJ1-6 TRBV12-3/TRBV12-4 ASSPKGGRSPLH
TRBJ2-2 TRBV5-1 ASSLAGTSNTGELF
TRBJ2-1 TRBV24-1 ATSDRPGTDHNEQF
TRBJ2-1 TRBV28 ASSLTLPEQF
TRBJ1-1 TRBV27 ASSLPGTNTEAF
TRBJ1-2 TRBV7-6 ASSSGPDFGGYGYT
TRBJ2-1 TRBV7-9 ASSHSGTSGTWSSYNEQF
TRBJ1-6 TRBV20-1 SARETGESSYNSPLH
TRBJ2-5 TRBV5-1 ASSLAAGIGETQY
TRBJ1-3 TRBV11-1 ASSLVGATGNTIY
TRBJ2-2 TRBV6-1 ASSEEGEGTGELF
TRBJ1-1 TRBV2 ASRSLAGGPNTEVF
TRBJ1-1 TRBV7-9 ASSPQARVRNTEAF
TRBJ1-4 TRBV27 ASALGLQLNEKLF
TRBJ2-2 TRBV12-3/TRBV12-4 ASSLRQAGELF
TRBJ2-7 TRBV2 ASLGSRSYEQY
TRBJ1-4 TRBV7-8 ASSLLSWGENEKLF
TRBJ2-1 TRBV5-1 ASSLERVEQF
TRBJ2-7 TRBV15 ATSMVRGLEQY
TRBJ2-5 TRBV25-1 ASSYPGRQETQY
TRBJ2-1 TRBV29-1 SVVSGAAGEQF
TRBJ2-1 TRBV12-3/TRBV12-4 ASMPGTSSYNEQF
TRBJ2-2 TRBV12-3/TRBV12-4 ASRPSTGPNTGELF
TRBJ2-7 TRBV11-2 ASSLGVGAYYEQY
TRBJ1-1 TRBV6-5 ASSLRGSGEAF
TRBJ2-2 TRBV7-8 ASSPWGRGNTGELF
TRBJ1-2 TRBV9 ASSVAGQNYGYT
TRBJ1-5 TRBV30 AWSNLADPNQPQH
TRBJ2-1 TRBV7-2 ASQTSGAEQF
TRBJ1-2 TRBV12-5 ARRENYGYT
TRBJ2-2 TRBV7-9 ASSSTGRDTGELF
TRBJ2-7 TRBV10-2 ASRPLGGDVGTYEQY
TRBJ1-5 TRBV2 ASSDPGDNQPQH
TRBJ1-6 TRBV6-5 ASSYSKGVNSPLH
TRBJ2-7 TRBV5-8 ASSSGWSYEQY
TRBJ2-5 TRBV6-1 ASGKIQDLQETQY
TRBJ2-5 TRBV7-9 ASSLGGTPKETQY
TRBJ2-7 TRBV27 ASAGGTSSYEQY
TRBJ2-7 TRBV11-2 ASSILPPKTSGSQSYEQY
TRBJ1-3 TRBV19 ASSAFWATWGNTIY
TRBJ1-1 TRBV4-1 ASSQGGVGTEAF
TRBJ2-3 TRBV19 ASSLEGMSTDTQY